These T cell receptor beta chains were read from a single sample in a study of neurological immune-mediated disorders. MiXCR, run by TCRdb on the 5' RACE reads, gives a single entry per CDR3 protein. The table shows 60,000 to 75,000 distinct CDR3 sequences, with roughly 10% occurring only once. Sequencing was done on a sample of PBMCs. The receptors stem from a man aged 25 to 40 in good health. Each CDR3 is given with its conserved first and last residue. D genes are given only for firm matches. The size entry is marked missing in some rows and otherwise reads once, few, many or a size class.

len: 15; v_gene: TRBV3-1; abundance: many; j_gene: TRBJ2-1; d_gene: TRBD2; CDR3nt: TGTGCCAGCAGCCTGGAAGGACTAGCGGAGGTTGAGCAGTTCTTC; CDR3aa: CASSLEGLAEVEQFF
len: 14; v_gene: TRBV5-1; abundance: many; j_gene: TRBJ1-1; d_gene: -; CDR3nt: TGCGCCAGCAGCTTGACGGGGATCAACACTGAAGCTTTCTTT; CDR3aa: CASSLTGINTEAFF
len: 14; v_gene: TRBV5-1; abundance: many; j_gene: TRBJ1-2; d_gene: -; CDR3nt: TGCGCCAGCAGCTTGGGGCGGATTGACTATGGCTACACCTTC; CDR3aa: CASSLGRIDYGYTF
len: 13; v_gene: TRBV27; abundance: -; j_gene: TRBJ2-1; d_gene: TRBD2; CDR3nt: TGTGCCAGCAGTTTATCGCTAGCGGGACCACAGTTCTTC; CDR3aa: CASSLSLAGPQFF
len: 10; v_gene: TRBV29-1; abundance: many; j_gene: TRBJ2-1; d_gene: -; CDR3nt: TGCAGCGTTGTCACAGGGGAGCAGTTCTTC; CDR3aa: CSVVTGEQFF
len: 15; v_gene: TRBV7-2; abundance: many; j_gene: TRBJ1-2; d_gene: TRBD1; CDR3nt: TGTGCCAGCAGCTACCCGACAGGGGGCGGCTATGGCTACACCTTC; CDR3aa: CASSYPTGGGYGYTF
len: 19; v_gene: TRBV28; abundance: many; j_gene: TRBJ2-1; d_gene: TRBD1; CDR3nt: TGTGCCAGCAGTCCCCCTCCTACAGGGGGCTTTGGTGCCTACAATGAGCAGTTCTTC; CDR3aa: CASSPPPTGGFGAYNEQFF
len: 13; v_gene: TRBV5-1; abundance: many; j_gene: TRBJ2-2; d_gene: -; CDR3nt: TGCGCCAGCACCCAGGGGAACACCGGGGAGCTGTTTTTT; CDR3aa: CASTQGNTGELFF
len: 15; v_gene: TRBV2; abundance: many; j_gene: TRBJ2-1; d_gene: -; CDR3nt: TGTGCCAGCAGTCTCCCGGGTGTTTCCTACAATGAGCAGTTCTTC; CDR3aa: CASSLPGVSYNEQFF
len: 14; v_gene: TRBV6-5; abundance: many; j_gene: TRBJ2-7; d_gene: TRBD1; CDR3nt: TGTGCCAGCAGTTGGGGACAGGGGGACTACGAGCAGTACTTC; CDR3aa: CASSWGQGDYEQYF
len: 14; v_gene: TRBV28; abundance: many; j_gene: TRBJ2-7; d_gene: -; CDR3nt: TGTGCCAGCAGTTTATCAGGGAATGGATACGAGCAGTACTTC; CDR3aa: CASSLSGNGYEQYF
len: 14; v_gene: TRBV28; abundance: many; j_gene: TRBJ1-4; d_gene: -; CDR3nt: TGTGCCAGCAGTTCCCGCGGGGGGAATGAAAAACTGTTTTTT; CDR3aa: CASSSRGGNEKLFF
len: 16; v_gene: TRBV3-1; abundance: many; j_gene: TRBJ2-5; d_gene: TRBD2; CDR3nt: TGTGCCAGCAGCCGTCGACTTGGCGGGAGTCTCGAGACCCAGTACTTC; CDR3aa: CASSRRLGGSLETQYF
len: 15; v_gene: TRBV7-2; abundance: many; j_gene: TRBJ2-5; d_gene: TRBD2; CDR3nt: TGTGCCAGCAGCTCCCGTACGGGAGGGAGAGAGACCCAGTACTTC; CDR3aa: CASSSRTGGRETQYF
len: 15; v_gene: TRBV28; abundance: many; j_gene: TRBJ2-7; d_gene: TRBD2; CDR3nt: TGTGCCAGCAGTTTCATAGCGGGAGTTAACTACGAGCAGTACTTC; CDR3aa: CASSFIAGVNYEQYF
len: 15; v_gene: TRBV4-1; abundance: many; j_gene: TRBJ2-7; d_gene: TRBD2; CDR3nt: TGCGCCAGCAGCCAAGGAGCGGGAGCCGGTTACGAGCAGTACTTC; CDR3aa: CASSQGAGAGYEQYF
len: 13; v_gene: TRBV29-1; abundance: many; j_gene: TRBJ2-2; d_gene: -; CDR3nt: TGCAGCGCCGGACCTAGCTTCACCGGGGAGCTGTTTTTT; CDR3aa: CSAGPSFTGELFF
len: 14; v_gene: TRBV12-3/TRBV12-4; abundance: many; j_gene: TRBJ1-6; d_gene: -; CDR3nt: TGTGCCAGCAGTCCTAAGTGGGACATTCCGGCCCTCCACTTT; CDR3aa: CASSPKWDIPALHF
len: 18; v_gene: TRBV7-6; abundance: many; j_gene: TRBJ2-1; d_gene: TRBD2; CDR3nt: TGTGCCAGCAGCTTAGGGGCAGCTAGCGGCCGCTCCTACAATGAGCAGTTCTTC; CDR3aa: CASSLGAASGRSYNEQFF
len: 15; v_gene: TRBV11-2; abundance: many; j_gene: TRBJ2-2; d_gene: -; CDR3nt: TGTGCCAGCAGCTTAGTCGCAGGGAACACCGGGGAGCTGTTTTTT; CDR3aa: CASSLVAGNTGELFF
len: 17; v_gene: TRBV24-1; abundance: many; j_gene: TRBJ2-7; d_gene: TRBD1; CDR3nt: TGTGCCACCAGTGATGTCAACACGGGGACAGGGGACGACGAGCAGTACTTC; CDR3aa: CATSDVNTGTGDDEQYF
len: 16; v_gene: TRBV12-3/TRBV12-4; abundance: many; j_gene: TRBJ2-1; d_gene: TRBD1; CDR3nt: TGTGCCATCACACCACAGGGGGCAACCTCCTACAATGAGCAGTTCTTC; CDR3aa: CAITPQGATSYNEQFF
len: 12; v_gene: TRBV28; abundance: -; j_gene: TRBJ1-2; d_gene: TRBD1; CDR3nt: TGTGCCAGCGGACAGGGAAGGGAGAGCTACACCTTC; CDR3aa: CASGQGRESYTF
len: 11; v_gene: TRBV6-5; abundance: many; j_gene: TRBJ1-1; d_gene: -; CDR3nt: TGTGCCAGCGGCCTTTACACTGAAGCTTTCTTT; CDR3aa: CASGLYTEAFF
len: 11; v_gene: TRBV28; abundance: many; j_gene: TRBJ2-1; d_gene: -; CDR3nt: TGTGCCAGCAGCAAATCCGATTCGCAGTTCTTC; CDR3aa: CASSKSDSQFF
len: 16; v_gene: TRBV6-5; abundance: many; j_gene: TRBJ2-5; d_gene: TRBD1; CDR3nt: TGTGCCAGCAGTACCCAGACAGGGGTCTACCAAGAGACCCAGTACTTC; CDR3aa: CASSTQTGVYQETQYF
len: 17; v_gene: TRBV7-3; abundance: -; j_gene: TRBJ2-5; d_gene: TRBD2; CDR3nt: TGTGCCAGCAGCCTTCAAGGACTAGCGGGAGGGCAAGAGACCCAGTACTTC; CDR3aa: CASSLQGLAGGQETQYF
len: 16; v_gene: TRBV28; abundance: many; j_gene: TRBJ2-1; d_gene: TRBD2; CDR3nt: TGTGCCAGCAGCCCACTTTTAGCGGGAGTCAAAAATGAGCAGTTCTTC; CDR3aa: CASSPLLAGVKNEQFF
len: 16; v_gene: TRBV21-1; abundance: few; j_gene: TRBJ2-7; d_gene: -; CDR3nt: TGTGCCAGCAGCAATGACCCGCGGGCTCACCTCTACGAGCAGTACTTC; CDR3aa: CASSNDPRAHLYEQYF
len: 14; v_gene: TRBV5-1; abundance: -; j_gene: TRBJ2-1; d_gene: TRBD1; CDR3nt: TGCGCCAGCAGCTCGGACAGGGTCCACAATGAGCAGTTCTTC; CDR3aa: CASSSDRVHNEQFF
len: 17; v_gene: TRBV5-1; abundance: many; j_gene: TRBJ1-4; d_gene: TRBD1; CDR3nt: TGCGCCAGCAGCTTGACTCCCACGACAGGGAGGGAAGAAAAACTGTTTTTT; CDR3aa: CASSLTPTTGREEKLFF
len: 13; v_gene: TRBV28; abundance: many; j_gene: TRBJ1-6; d_gene: -; CDR3nt: TGTGCCAGCATTAGGTTATGGGGTTCACCCCTCCACTTT; CDR3aa: CASIRLWGSPLHF
len: 13; v_gene: TRBV24-1; abundance: many; j_gene: TRBJ2-7; d_gene: -; CDR3nt: TGTGCCACCAGTGATTATTTTACGGGCGAGCAGTACTTC; CDR3aa: CATSDYFTGEQYF
len: 17; v_gene: TRBV5-1; abundance: many; j_gene: TRBJ2-1; d_gene: -; CDR3nt: TGCGCCAGCAGCTGGGATAACGGACAGACAGTCTACAATGAGCAGTTCTTC; CDR3aa: CASSWDNGQTVYNEQFF
len: 14; v_gene: TRBV9; abundance: many; j_gene: TRBJ2-5; d_gene: TRBD2; CDR3nt: TGTGCCAGCAGCGAACTAGCGGGGCAAGAGACCCAGTACTTC; CDR3aa: CASSELAGQETQYF
len: 14; v_gene: TRBV2; abundance: many; j_gene: TRBJ2-2; d_gene: -; CDR3nt: TGTGCCAGCCGTTCATCAACCCACTCCGGGGAGCTGTTTTTT; CDR3aa: CASRSSTHSGELFF
len: 15; v_gene: TRBV7-2; abundance: many; j_gene: TRBJ2-1; d_gene: -; CDR3nt: TGTGCCAGCAGCCTACTAATGAGCTCCTACAATGAGCAGTTCTTC; CDR3aa: CASSLLMSSYNEQFF
len: 15; v_gene: TRBV15; abundance: many; j_gene: TRBJ2-2; d_gene: TRBD1; CDR3nt: TGTGCCACCAGCGAAGGACAGGGAGAAACCGGGGAGCTGTTTTTT; CDR3aa: CATSEGQGETGELFF
len: 14; v_gene: TRBV14; abundance: many; j_gene: TRBJ2-1; d_gene: -; CDR3nt: TGTGCCAGCAGCCAAGGGGCGACAGCAGATGAGCAGTTCTTC; CDR3aa: CASSQGATADEQFF
len: 16; v_gene: TRBV9; abundance: many; j_gene: TRBJ2-1; d_gene: -; CDR3nt: TGTGCCAGCAGCGCGACGACTTCCAGCTCCTACAATGAGCAGTTCTTC; CDR3aa: CASSATTSSSYNEQFF
len: 18; v_gene: TRBV3-1; abundance: many; j_gene: TRBJ2-2; d_gene: TRBD1; CDR3nt: TGTGCCAGCAGCCCTTATTGGACAGGGAGAGGGACCACCGGGGAGCTGTTTTTT; CDR3aa: CASSPYWTGRGTTGELFF
len: 12; v_gene: TRBV5-1; abundance: many; j_gene: TRBJ2-7; d_gene: -; CDR3nt: TGCGCCAGCAGCGGGGACACCTACGAGCAGTACTTC; CDR3aa: CASSGDTYEQYF
len: 14; v_gene: TRBV7-2; abundance: many; j_gene: TRBJ2-7; d_gene: -; CDR3nt: TGTGCCAGCAGCTTTCTAGGGGTTTCCTACGAGCAGTACTTC; CDR3aa: CASSFLGVSYEQYF
len: 12; v_gene: TRBV7-2; abundance: few; j_gene: TRBJ1-2; d_gene: -; CDR3nt: TGTGCCAGCAGCTTGGTAGGAAGAGGCTACACCTTC; CDR3aa: CASSLVGRGYTF
len: 13; v_gene: TRBV7-3; abundance: many; j_gene: TRBJ2-5; d_gene: -; CDR3nt: TGTGCCAGCAGCTTAGCGGGATTAGAGACCCAGTACTTC; CDR3aa: CASSLAGLETQYF
len: 12; v_gene: TRBV20-1; abundance: many; j_gene: TRBJ1-2; d_gene: TRBD1; CDR3nt: TGCAGTGCTACGTGGGACAGTCTTGGCTACACCTTC; CDR3aa: CSATWDSLGYTF
len: 16; v_gene: TRBV6-1; abundance: many; j_gene: TRBJ1-1; d_gene: TRBD1; CDR3nt: TGTGCCAGCAGTGAATGGGCAGGGGGCGTTTACACTGAAGCTTTCTTT; CDR3aa: CASSEWAGGVYTEAFF
len: 12; v_gene: TRBV28; abundance: many; j_gene: TRBJ2-7; d_gene: -; CDR3nt: TGTGCCAGCAGTTTTCTAGCGCGGGAGCAGTACTTC; CDR3aa: CASSFLAREQYF
len: 16; v_gene: TRBV6-1; abundance: many; j_gene: TRBJ1-5; d_gene: TRBD1; CDR3nt: TGTGCCAGCAGTGCCCTACACTCGGACAGGACCTTGCCCCAGCATTTT; CDR3aa: CASSALHSDRTLPQHF
len: 16; v_gene: TRBV18; abundance: many; j_gene: TRBJ2-2; d_gene: TRBD2; CDR3nt: TGTGCCAGCTCACCACCCGTAGCGGGAGCGGCCGGGGAGCTGTTTTTT; CDR3aa: CASSPPVAGAAGELFF
len: 15; v_gene: TRBV20-1; abundance: many; j_gene: TRBJ2-7; d_gene: -; CDR3nt: TGCAGTGCTAGAGATTGGGAGGACCATTTCTACGAGCAGTACTTC; CDR3aa: CSARDWEDHFYEQYF
len: 17; v_gene: TRBV20-1; abundance: few; j_gene: TRBJ1-6; d_gene: -; CDR3nt: TGCAGTGCTAGAGAGAGGCACACCGGGACAAGGAGTAGACCCCTCCACTTT; CDR3aa: CSARERHTGTRSRPLHF
len: 14; v_gene: TRBV28; abundance: many; j_gene: TRBJ1-2; d_gene: -; CDR3nt: TGTGCCAGCACCCCCCCTCAGGTACCCTTTGGCTACACCTTC; CDR3aa: CASTPPQVPFGYTF
len: 14; v_gene: TRBV6-5; abundance: -; j_gene: TRBJ2-5; d_gene: -; CDR3nt: TGTGCCAGCAGTTACTCTTGGGGGAGAGAGACCCAGTACTTC; CDR3aa: CASSYSWGRETQYF